This T cell receptor beta chain was identified during a study of vaccination effects on CD4 cells after COVID-19 (dated by TCRdb to the early 2020s). As for the study more broadly: Post-vaccine samples across the study were collected a median of 72 days after the second dose, with a range of 14 to 241. In both COVID-19 convalescent patients and infection-naive vaccine recipients, the study compared SARS-CoV-2 spike-specific CD4+ TCR repertoires from before mRNA vaccination with those from after it. A total of 10 COVID-19 convalescent patients and a handful of SARS-CoV-2-naive healthy vaccine recipients were included in the full study. The Oncomine TCR Beta short-read assay on an Illumina iSeq 100 was used to sequence cultures from other donors in the study. What the research found in general, with its limitations: Marked clonal contraction was observed in both infection-induced and vaccine-induced clones at late post-vaccination timepoints, consistent with waning T cell responses. Only a small number of convalescent patients were included, and no early post-infection timepoints were available, which limited the study. In healthy vaccine recipients, vaccine-induced clones were almost all SARS-CoV-2 mono-reactive, with only 1 of 255 being cross-reactive with common cold coronaviruses.

The CDR3 has 15 amino acids, counting the end cysteine and phenylalanine. Of the read, only the CDR3 DNA is kept; its 45 bases are in frame from base 1. The V end gives up 4 bases and the J end 9 bases, leaving 9 bases in the junction not matched to a gene. CDR1 and CDR2, looked up from the germline V gene, are SGHRS and YFSETQ. Concerning this clone itself: Which antigen it targets is not known. The input lacks base qualities; no much larger clone sits a single base away.

To identify antigen-specific CD4+ T cell clonotypes by their expansion, the ViraFEST assay first stimulated PBMC with viral peptide pools and then applied TCR sequencing. After approximately 11 days of culture, CD4+ T cells were isolated with the EasySep CD4+ T cell isolation kit. Each participant got two doses of an mRNA SARS-CoV-2 vaccine, either BNT162b2 or mRNA-1273. None of the healthy vaccine recipients had a prior SARS-CoV-2 infection, which was confirmed by nucleocapsid antibody tests that came back negative both before and after vaccination. Each well held under 2.5 million PBMC cultured in IMDM containing around 5.1% human AB serum, approximately 10 IU/ml IL-2 and gentamicin, along with roughly 10 ug/ml peptides. On days 3 and 7, half of the culture medium was replaced with fresh IL-2-containing medium. Unless noted otherwise, every peptide stimulation condition was cultured in triplicate wells. PBMC were separated from whole blood using Ficoll-Paque Plus gradient centrifugation and were then either cryopreserved at -140C or used fresh. The overlapping peptide pools covered the spike proteins of SARS-CoV-2 as well as those of the common cold coronaviruses HCoV-NL63, HCoV-OC43 and HCoV-229E. The QIAamp micro DNA kit was used to extract genomic DNA from the cultured CD4+ T cells.

Library preparation was by the immunoSEQ multiplex PCR assay. TCR beta CDR3 sequencing was performed on DNA from the cultured, isolated CD4+ T cells. Turning to the authors' computational methods: The analysis removed non-productive TCR sequences, trimmed reads to the CDR3 region, and retained only CDR3s that were 7 or more amino acids long. The MANAFEST web app was used to pick out antigen-specific clonotypes by comparing their expansion in peptide wells with that in reference cultures. To count as positive, a clone had to show expansion at FDR<0.05 compared with the reference and with all other wells, an odds ratio above 5, and a frequency above 0.1% in two replicate wells. A clonotype was defined as cross-reactive if the clonotype was significantly expanded both in SARS-CoV-2 spike wells and in at least one common cold coronavirus spike condition. CDR3 similarity was assessed by Levenshtein distance with the stringdist R package, and unrooted trees were built with ape in R 3.6.1. In TCRdb, the immuneACCESS table is reduced to in-frame sequences with V and J assigned. These tables do not hold every clone; where another copy was compared, an unresolved V gene accounts for under half, and the others remain unexplained. Clonal size and the V and J genes are those of that table, whereas D and trimming came from the DNA. The sample contains roughly 71,000 clones, about 86% of them found a single time. 1.2% of the sample goes to the ten largest clones.

Recombination linked TRBV5-1 to TRBJ2-1, with 11 middle bases fitting TRBD1. This TCR was recovered from a human donor who received a COVID-19 vaccine. Here the sequenced sample was CD4+ T cells from PBMCs cultured with HCoV-229E spike peptides, taken after COVID-19 vaccination. The cell subset or site label here, explained by the study, means: HCoV-229E spike overlapping peptide pool stimulation. The nucleotides read TGCGCCAGCAGCCCCGGGACAGGGGGAGTGGGTGAGCAGTTCTTC. Translated, it gives CASSPGTGGVGEQFF. The CDR3, completed at both ends by the reference TRBV5-1 and TRBJ2-1 genes, gives the full variable domain KAGVTQTPRYLIKTRGQQVTLSCSPISGHRSVSWYQQTPGQGLQFLFEYFSETQRNKGNFPGRFSGRQFSNSRSEMNVSTLELGDSALYLCASSPGTGGVGEQFFGPGTRLTVL.